The 26 T cell receptor beta chains below were found in one sample sequenced in a study of PD-1 blockade in classical Hodgkin lymphoma (TCRdb year 2020). The meaning of the sample's time point label: cycle 1 day 1 (C1D1), immediately before nivolumab initiation. Every trial patient had relapsed after autologous stem cell transplantation, and cohorts A, B and C differed in prior brentuximab vedotin exposure. Libraries were prepared through the immunoSEQ multiplex PCR assay. TCRdb limited this immuneACCESS table to in-frame rearrangements with V and J called. A share of clones is missing; checked studies link under half to unresolved V genes, and the rest is unexplained. For this sample there are some 60,000 clones; over 85% appear just once. The ten most abundant clones make up 7.5% to 10% of the sample. The input for sequencing was peripheral blood mononuclear cells (PBMCs), taken at baseline. These receptors were obtained from a human donor with classical Hodgkin lymphoma.

V and J are TRBV28 and TRBJ2-7; D is unresolved. V dropped 6 bases and J dropped 6 bases, with 15 bases sitting between them. The CDR3 runs 13 residues. Germline V lookup: CDR1 MDHEN, CDR2 SYDVKM. CDR3: CASSPGPWGEQYF. Here the CDR3 DNA reads TGTGCCAGCAGCCCCGGGCCATGGGGCGAGCAGTACTTC.

The V and J genes are TRBV28 and TRBJ2-1; D is perhaps TRBD1 or TRBD2 (5 bases each). V lost 8 bases and J lost 8, with 22 bases in between. The V gene's germline CDR1 is MDHEN and CDR2 SYDVKM. The CDR3 has 15 residues. The CDR3 here is CASLLSGTLMDEQFF. CDR3 sequence (DNA): TGTGCCAGCCTTCTTTCCGGGACGCTGATGGATGAGCAGTTCTTC.

CDR3 sequence: CASGAGQGARGYTF. In DNA form, the CDR3 reads TGTGCCAGTGGAGCGGGACAGGGGGCGCGAGGCTACACCTTC. J is TRBJ1-2 and V is TRBV19, with 12 bases fitting TRBD1. The CDR3 sequence is 14 residues long. Germline CDR1 is LNHDA and CDR2 is SQIVND (reference sequence). Trimming removed 8 bases from V and 8 bases from J; junction bases left unmatched: 9.

The chain carries TRBV5-6 and TRBJ2-1; 7 bases fit TRBD2. V dropped 0 bases and J dropped 13; count of bases not matched to a gene: 10. This CDR3 spans 14 amino acids. Germline V CDR1 and CDR2: SGHDT, YYEEEE. The CDR3 region is CASSLVVVGGAQFF. The CDR3 DNA is TGTGCCAGCAGCTTGGTTGTGGTGGGAGGGGCCCAGTTCTTC.

The sample holds one count of this clone. This chain joins TRBV5-1 and TRBJ2-5; weak D call: TRBD1 (6 bases). Between the trimmed V and J ends, which lost 0 bases and 1 base, there was a span of 19 bases. This CDR3 is 18 amino acids long. Per germline, CDR1 SGHRS and CDR2 YFSETQ. CDR3 DNA: TGCGCCAGCAGCTTGGGTGGGGCGGCGACAGGCCTCCAAGAGACCCAGTACTTC. Amino acids: CASSLGGAATGLQETQYF.

The rearrangement links TRBV2 to TRBJ2-1; D may be TRBD1 (6 bases). This CDR3 is built from 14 residues. Between the trimmed V and J ends, which lost 7 bases and 5 bases, there was a span of 15 bases. Germline assignment: CDR1 SNHLY and CDR2 FYNNEI. Here the CDR3 DNA reads TGTGCCAGCAAAAGGGAACAGGGAAACAATGAGCAGTTCTTC. It codes for CASKREQGNNEQFF.

The rearrangement links TRBV28 to TRBJ1-6; D is ambiguous. Germline CDR1 is MDHEN and CDR2 is SYDVKM. This CDR3 has 12 amino acids. Trimming cost V 2 bases and J 8 bases, with 4 bases left between them. The DNA of the CDR3 is TGTGCCAGCAGTTTAAACTATTCACCCCTCCACTTT. Translating gives CASSLNYSPLHF.

The rearrangement links TRBV13 to TRBJ2-3; 8 bases map to TRBD2. The ends lost 4 bases at V and 4 bases at J; junction bases unmatched: 10. CDR1 is PRHDT and CDR2 is FYEKMQ in the germline V gene (reference sequence). This CDR3 has 16 amino acids. CDR3 DNA: TGTGCCAGCAGCTCCTTGGACGGGGGGGCATCAGATACGCAGTATTTT. Translating it yields CASSSLDGGASDTQYF. The complete variable domain, with remaining parts taken from reference TRBV13 and TRBJ2-3, reads AAGVIQSPRHLIKEKRETATLKCYPIPRHDTVYWYQQGPGQDPQFLISFYEKMQSDKGSIPDRFSAQQFSDYHSELNMSSLELGDSALYFCASSSLDGGASDTQYFGPGTRLTVL.

The chain joins TRBV28 to TRBJ2-2; 7 bases agree with TRBD1. The CDR3 loop spans 16 amino acids. Unmatched junction bases numbered 8, after V lost 1 base and J lost 6 bases. The germline gives CDR1 MDHEN, CDR2 SYDVKM. CDR3 in amino acids: CASSLSVGQGAGELFF. For the CDR3, the DNA is TGTGCCAGCAGTTTATCGGTAGGGCAGGGGGCCGGGGAGCTGTTTTTT.

This clone was seen a single time. The V call is TRBV19, the J call TRBJ2-5, with 7 bases identical to TRBD2. The CDR3 is 15 amino acids. The junction had 15 bases not matched to a gene; V was cut back by 9 bases and J by 5 bases. The germline gives CDR1 LNHDA, CDR2 SQIVND (reference sequence). This CDR3 is CASRDGAAGGETQYF. The CDR3 bases are TGTGCCAGCCGGGATGGGGCGGCCGGGGGGGAGACCCAGTACTTC.

The chain carries TRBV15 and TRBJ2-7; 8 bases fit TRBD1. The CDR3 runs 17 residues. V shed 1 base and J 3 bases; nucleotides not matched to a gene: 11. Germline loops: CDR1 LNHNV, CDR2 YYDKDF (reference sequence). As DNA, the CDR3 is TGTGCCACCAGCAGAGGCACAGGGGGTCTAACCCACTACGAGCAGTACTTC. Its protein is CATSRGTGGLTHYEQYF.

The chain employs TRBV28 and TRBJ2-2; the D gene is possibly TRBD1 (6 bases). Per germline, CDR1 MDHEN and CDR2 SYDVKM. This CDR3 has 13 amino acids. V lost 4 bases and J lost 8, with 11 bases in between. CDR3 amino acids: CASSSGQPGELFF. CDR3 coding DNA: TGTGCCAGCAGTTCAGGACAGCCGGGGGAGCTGTTTTTT.

This chain uses TRBV28 with TRBJ1-4; possible D gene TRBD1, 5 bases. This CDR3 comprises 12 residues. Germline CDR1 is MDHEN and CDR2 is SYDVKM. Trimming pared 6 bases from V and 6 bases from J, leaving 8 bases between. This chain's CDR3 is CASRGQHEKLFF. The CDR3 DNA is TGTGCCAGCAGGGGGCAGCATGAAAAACTGTTTTTT.

CDR3 sequence reads: CSVDTLWGGYTF. Here the CDR3 DNA reads TGCAGCGTTGATACCCTATGGGGGGGCTACACCTTC. The genes are TRBV29-1 and TRBJ1-2; maybe TRBD1 (5 bases). The V end lost 3 bases, the J end lost 8 bases, and 13 bases lay between the germline ends. The CDR3 sequence is 12 residues long. Germline V lookup: CDR1 SQVTM, CDR2 ANQGSEA.

V gene TRBV27 combines with J gene TRBJ2-5; 10 nucleotides align to TRBD2. The CDR3 totals 17 residues. Germline values: CDR1 MNHEY, CDR2 SMNVEV (reference sequence). After removal of 0 bases from V and 5 bases from J, the junction contained 9 bases not matched to a gene. The DNA of the CDR3 is TGTGCCAGCAGTTTATCGTCTAGCGGGAGTCGGCGGGAGACCCAGTACTTC. This gives the protein CASSLSSSGSRRETQYF.

In its sample, this clone was seen once. The V gene is TRBV6-1, the J gene TRBJ2-7, with 8 nucleotides matching TRBD1. The CDR3 loop spans 16 amino acids. The junction had 9 bases not matched to a gene; V was cut back by 2 bases and J by 3 bases. The germline gives CDR1 MNHNS, CDR2 SASEGT. The chain's CDR3 is CASSERAGTGGYEQYF. Here the CDR3 DNA reads TGTGCCAGCAGTGAAAGGGCCGGAACAGGGGGCTACGAGCAGTACTTC.

V and J are TRBV18 and TRBJ1-2; D unresolved. CDR1 and CDR2 (germline): KGHSH, LQKENI. Deletions cut 5 bases from V and 6 bases from J, with 19 bases between. The CDR3 contains 15 residues. As DNA, the CDR3 is TGTGCCAGCTCAACCCCCTTTAGCACGCGGCATGGCTACACCTTC. It translates to CASSTPFSTRHGYTF. The full variable domain, with the rest looked up from reference TRBV18 and TRBJ1-2, is NAGVMQNPRHLVRRRGQEARLRCSPMKGHSHVYWYRQLPEEGLKFMVYLQKENIIDESGMPKERFSAEFPKEGPSILRIQQVVRGDSAAYFCASSTPFSTRHGYTFGSGTRLTVV.

The rearrangement uses TRBV7-3 and TRBJ2-1; a weak D match, TRBD1 (7 bases). Germline V gives CDR1 SGHTA, CDR2 FQGTGA. The CDR3 sequence is 14 residues long. The V end lost 2 bases, the J end lost 8 bases, and 13 bases lay between the germline ends. In nucleotides, the CDR3 is TGTGCCAGCAGCTTACAGGGGGGTCTGGATGAGCAGTTCTTC. This codes for CASSLQGGLDEQFF.

The V call is TRBV7-8, the J call TRBJ1-4, with D tentatively TRBD1 (5 bases). Germline lookup yields CDR1 SGHVS and CDR2 FQNEAQ. V dropped 3 bases and J dropped 7 bases, with 6 bases sitting between them. This CDR3 has 12 residues. The CDR3 region has the DNA TGTGCCAGCAGCTTTCAGGGTGAAAAACTGTTTTTT. Protein product: CASSFQGEKLFF.

The V call is TRBV27, the J call TRBJ2-2; D unclear. The germline V and J ends were trimmed by 3 bases and 0 bases, with 8 bases remaining between them. The CDR3 is 15 residues long. Germline V lookup: CDR1 MNHEY, CDR2 SMNVEV (reference sequence). The CDR3 loop is CASSLDYPNTGELFF. In DNA form, the CDR3 reads TGTGCCAGCAGTTTGGATTACCCGAACACCGGGGAGCTGTTTTTT.

This chain links TRBV2 with TRBJ2-2; 7 nucleotides agree with TRBD1. V shed 4 bases and J 6 bases; nucleotides not matched to a gene: 8. The CDR3 extends over 15 amino acids. CDR1 is SNHLY and CDR2 is FYNNEI in the germline V gene. Here the CDR3 reads CASSGWDSNSGELFF. In DNA, the CDR3 is TGTGCCAGCAGTGGTTGGGACAGCAACTCCGGGGAGCTGTTTTTT.

This clone was observed a single time. This rearrangement joins TRBV2 to TRBJ2-7; D remains unclear. The CDR3 sequence is 10 residues long. Between the trimmed V and J ends, which lost 8 bases and 2 bases, there was a span of 4 bases. CDR1 SNHLY and CDR2 FYNNEI come from the germline V gene. CDR3 DNA: TGTGCCAGCCAGACCTACGAGCAGTACTTC. Translation: CASQTYEQYF.

The chain has TRBV7-9 and TRBJ2-1; D might be TRBD2 (5 bases). The CDR3 has 13 amino acids. The V end was cut by 4 bases, the J end by 2 bases, with 6 bases between. Germline V lookup: CDR1 SEHNR, CDR2 FQNEAQ (reference sequence). The CDR3 region is CASSSGTYNEQFF. For the CDR3, the DNA is TGTGCCAGCAGCTCCGGGACCTACAATGAGCAGTTCTTC.

In DNA form, the CDR3 reads TGTGCCAGCAGCTCGGGGAGTGCAGATACGCAGTATTTT. It is translated as CASSSGSADTQYF. The V gene is TRBV7-9, the J gene TRBJ2-3; possibly TRBD2 for D (5 bases). The germline V gene encodes CDR1 SEHNR and CDR2 FQNEAQ (reference sequence). The CDR3 has 13 residues. The V and J ends lost 4 bases and 4 bases respectively, with 9 bases between them.

The V call is TRBV29-1, the J call TRBJ2-5; the D gene is possibly TRBD1 (6 bases). Germline CDR1 and CDR2: SQVTM and ANQGSEA. V gave up 4 bases and J gave up 2 bases, with 11 bases separating them. The CDR3 extends over 13 amino acids. CDR3 nucleotides: TGCAGCGTTGGGGACATGAAGCAAGAGACCCAGTACTTC. Its protein product is CSVGDMKQETQYF.

J is TRBJ1-2 and V is TRBV5-1; D remains ambiguous. V was cut by 4 bases and J by 4 bases, with 17 bases left in between. Looked up from germline, CDR1 is SGHRS and CDR2 is YFSETQ. This CDR3 is built from 15 residues. CDR3 amino acids: CASSPSSGPTYGYTF. DNA for the CDR3: TGCGCCAGCAGCCCGAGTTCAGGACCCACCTATGGCTACACCTTC.